The 8 T cell receptor beta chains listed next were all sequenced from one sample in a study of Ad26.COV2.S vaccination and SARS-CoV-2 variants (dated by TCRdb to about 2021). What the treatment or condition label conveys for this sample: over 15 received Ad26.COV2.S at low or high dose, single or two shots; 5 received placebo; per-sample allocation not given. Repertoires of vaccine and placebo recipients were sequenced from samples collected on day 63 after the first injection. Library method: the immunoSEQ multiplex PCR assay. TCRdb holds this immuneACCESS table with in-frame rearrangements only. Some clones are missing; in checked studies, unresolved V genes explain under half, and the rest has no known cause. Across this sample there are 300,000 to 400,000 clones, with roughly 84% seen only once. The ten largest account for 3% to 4% of the sample. This sample comprised peripheral blood, obtained in a trial of Ad26.COV2.S vaccine versus placebo. These receptors were taken from a person between 18 and 65 years old who received the Ad26.COV2.S COVID-19 vaccine or a placebo.

The chain employs TRBV10-2 and TRBJ2-5, with D possibly being TRBD2 (5 bases). In germline, CDR1 is WSHSY, CDR2 SAAADI. V dropped 7 bases and J dropped 3 bases, with 15 bases sitting between them. The CDR3 spans 14 residues. The CDR3 DNA is TGCGCCAGCATGGCTCTAGCCGTGAAAGAGACCCAGTACTTC. It is translated as CASMALAVKETQYF.

CDR3 sequence (DNA): TGTGCCAGCAGCGGGGAGACAAGCACGCCCCTCGTGCAGTACTTC. Residues: CASSGETSTPLVQYF. This chain links TRBV5-6 with TRBJ2-7; perhaps TRBD2 as D (5 bases). Trimming left V 4 bases short and J 9 bases short, with 23 bases between. The germline V gene has CDR1 SGHDT and CDR2 YYEEEE. The CDR3 contains 15 residues.

The chain links TRBV24-1 to TRBJ2-1; D is perhaps TRBD2 (5 bases). V was pared by 3 bases and J by 10 bases, with 15 bases between. Germline V lookup: CDR1 KGHDR, CDR2 SFDVKD. There are 14 residues in the CDR3. CDR3 in amino acids: CATSDRLDSAEQFF. The DNA for the CDR3 is TGTGCCACCAGTGATCGCCTTGATAGCGCCGAGCAGTTCTTC.

CDR3 sequence: CATSETNKETQYF. The CDR3 DNA reads as TGTGCCACCAGTGAAACTAACAAAGAGACCCAGTACTTC. V usage is TRBV24-1 and J usage is TRBJ2-5; no firm D call. CDR3 length equals 13 residues. The germline V gene encodes CDR1 KGHDR and CDR2 SFDVKD. V shed 4 bases and J shed 3 bases, with 8 bases lying between them.

This chain uses TRBV7-9 with TRBJ1-3; D gene uncertain. From germline, CDR1 is SEHNR and CDR2 FQNEAQ (reference sequence). V lost 2 bases, J lost 0 bases, and 14 bases lay in between. CDR3 length: 17 residues. The CDR3 region is CASSLRATMSSGNTIYF. Written as DNA, the CDR3 is TGTGCCAGCAGCTTAAGGGCCACGATGAGCTCTGGAAACACCATATATTTT.

This clone was seen just once. This chain connects TRBV5-1 to TRBJ2-2; tentatively, D is TRBD1 (5 bases). Trimming shortened V by 1 base and J by 6 bases, and 16 bases separated the two germline ends. The CDR3 contains 16 residues. Germline V CDR1 and CDR2: SGHRS, YFSETQ. CDR3 nucleotides: TGCGCCAGCAGCTTGTCAGGGTATCTGGTCGCCGGGGAGCTGTTTTTT. It codes for CASSLSGYLVAGELFF.

The chain uses TRBV5-1 and TRBJ2-7, with TRBD1 matching over 8 bases. Germline V gene sequence: CDR1 SGHRS, CDR2 YFSETQ. Trimming removed 3 bases from V and 4 bases from J; junction bases left unmatched: 0. The CDR3 consists of 12 residues. CDR3 sequence reads: CASSWTGYEQYF. CDR3 DNA sequence: TGCGCCAGCAGCTGGACAGGGTACGAGCAGTACTTC.

To note about this clone: The sample has other DNA sequences that encode this CDR3 too. The rearrangement links TRBV5-1 to TRBJ2-7; D gene uncertain. V gave up 0 bases and J gave up 4 bases, with 5 bases separating them. This CDR3 is 12 amino acids long. Germline-derived CDR1 and CDR2 are SGHRS and YFSETQ. For the CDR3, the DNA is TGCGCCAGCAGCTTGGATGGGTACGAGCAGTACTTC. Translation: CASSLDGYEQYF. Combining the CDR3 with reference TRBV5-1 and TRBJ2-7 gives the whole variable domain KAGVTQTPRYLIKTRGQQVTLSCSPISGHRSVSWYQQTPGQGLQFLFEYFSETQRNKGNFPGRFSGRQFSNSRSEMNVSTLELGDSALYLCASSLDGYEQYFGPGTRLTVT.